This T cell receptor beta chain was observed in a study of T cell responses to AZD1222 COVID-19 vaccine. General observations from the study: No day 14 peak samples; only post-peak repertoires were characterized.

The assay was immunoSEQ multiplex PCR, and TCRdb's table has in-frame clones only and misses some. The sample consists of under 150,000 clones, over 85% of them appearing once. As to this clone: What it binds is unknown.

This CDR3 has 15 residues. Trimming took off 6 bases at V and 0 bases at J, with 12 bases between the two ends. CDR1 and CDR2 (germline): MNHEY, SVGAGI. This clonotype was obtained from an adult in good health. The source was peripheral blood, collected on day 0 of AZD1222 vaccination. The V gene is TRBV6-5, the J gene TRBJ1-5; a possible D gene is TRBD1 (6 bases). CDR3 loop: CASSIGQLSNQPQHF. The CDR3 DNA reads TGTGCCAGCAGCATCGGACAGCTTAGCAATCAGCCCCAGCATTTT.